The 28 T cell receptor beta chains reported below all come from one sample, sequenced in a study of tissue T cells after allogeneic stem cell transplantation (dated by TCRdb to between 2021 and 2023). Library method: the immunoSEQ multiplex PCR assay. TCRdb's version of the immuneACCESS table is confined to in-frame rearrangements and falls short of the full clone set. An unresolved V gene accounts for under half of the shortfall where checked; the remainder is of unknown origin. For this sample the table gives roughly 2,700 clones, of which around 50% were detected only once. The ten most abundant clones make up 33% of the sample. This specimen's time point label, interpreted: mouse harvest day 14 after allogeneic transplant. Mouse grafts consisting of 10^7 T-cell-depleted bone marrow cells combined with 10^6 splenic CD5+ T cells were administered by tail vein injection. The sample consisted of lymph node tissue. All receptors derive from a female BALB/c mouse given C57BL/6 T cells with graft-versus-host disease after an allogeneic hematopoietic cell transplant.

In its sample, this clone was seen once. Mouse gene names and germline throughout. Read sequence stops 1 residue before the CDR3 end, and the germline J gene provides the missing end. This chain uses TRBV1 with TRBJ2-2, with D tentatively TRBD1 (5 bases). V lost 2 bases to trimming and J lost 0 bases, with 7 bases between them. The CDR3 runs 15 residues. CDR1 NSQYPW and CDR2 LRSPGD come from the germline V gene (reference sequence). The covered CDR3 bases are TGCACCTGCAGTGCAAGACAGTCAAACACCGGGCAGCTCTAC. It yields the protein CTCSARQSNTGQLY. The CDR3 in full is CTCSARQSNTGQLYF.

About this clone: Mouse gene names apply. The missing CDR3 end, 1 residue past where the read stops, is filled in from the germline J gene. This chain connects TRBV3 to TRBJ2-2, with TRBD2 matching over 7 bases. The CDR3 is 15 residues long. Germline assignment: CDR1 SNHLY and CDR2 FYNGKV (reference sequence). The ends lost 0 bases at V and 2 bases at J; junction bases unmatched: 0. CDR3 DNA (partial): TGTGCCAGCAGCTTAGCTGGGGGGAACACCGGGCAGCTCTAC. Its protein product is CASSLAGGNTGQLY. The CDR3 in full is CASSLAGGNTGQLYF. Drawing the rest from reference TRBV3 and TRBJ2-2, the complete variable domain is GPKVLQIPSHQIIDMGQMVTLNCDPVSNHLYFYWYKQILGQQMEFLVNFYNGKVMEKSKLFKDQFSVERPDGSYFTLKIQPTALEDSAVYFCASSLAGGNTGQLYFGEGSKLTVL.

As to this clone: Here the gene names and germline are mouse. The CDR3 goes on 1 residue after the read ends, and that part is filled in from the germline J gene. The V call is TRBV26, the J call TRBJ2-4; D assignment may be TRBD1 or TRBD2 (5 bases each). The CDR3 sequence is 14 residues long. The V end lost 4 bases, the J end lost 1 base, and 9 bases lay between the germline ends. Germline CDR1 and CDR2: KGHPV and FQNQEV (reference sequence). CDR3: CASSPGPGQNTLYF. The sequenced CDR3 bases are TGTGCCAGCAGTCCGGGGCCTGGTCAAAACACCTTGTAC.

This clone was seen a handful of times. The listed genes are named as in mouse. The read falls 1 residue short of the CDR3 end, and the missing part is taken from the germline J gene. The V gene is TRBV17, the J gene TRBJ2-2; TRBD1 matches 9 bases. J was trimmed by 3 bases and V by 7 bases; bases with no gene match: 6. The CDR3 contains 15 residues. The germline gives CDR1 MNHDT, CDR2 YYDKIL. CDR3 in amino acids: CASTTGGADTGQLYF. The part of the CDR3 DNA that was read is TGTGCTAGCACAACAGGGGGCGCGGACACCGGGCAGCTCTAC.

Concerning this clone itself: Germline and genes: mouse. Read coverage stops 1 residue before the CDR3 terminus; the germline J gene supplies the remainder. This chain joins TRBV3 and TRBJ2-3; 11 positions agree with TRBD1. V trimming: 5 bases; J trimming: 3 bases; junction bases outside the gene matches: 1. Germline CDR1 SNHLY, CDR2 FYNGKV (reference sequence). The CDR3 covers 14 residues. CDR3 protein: CASSGTGGAETLYF. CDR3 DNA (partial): TGTGCCAGCAGCGGGACAGGGGGAGCAGAAACGCTGTAT.

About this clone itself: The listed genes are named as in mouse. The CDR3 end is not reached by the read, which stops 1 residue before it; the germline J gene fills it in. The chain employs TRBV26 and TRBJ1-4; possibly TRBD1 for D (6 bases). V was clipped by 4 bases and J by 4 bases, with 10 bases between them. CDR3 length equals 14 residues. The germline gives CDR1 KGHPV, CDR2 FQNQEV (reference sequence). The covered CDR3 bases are TGTGCCAGCAGTCGGGGACATCTCAACGAAAGATTATTT. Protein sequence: CASSRGHLNERLF. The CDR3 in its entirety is CASSRGHLNERLFF.

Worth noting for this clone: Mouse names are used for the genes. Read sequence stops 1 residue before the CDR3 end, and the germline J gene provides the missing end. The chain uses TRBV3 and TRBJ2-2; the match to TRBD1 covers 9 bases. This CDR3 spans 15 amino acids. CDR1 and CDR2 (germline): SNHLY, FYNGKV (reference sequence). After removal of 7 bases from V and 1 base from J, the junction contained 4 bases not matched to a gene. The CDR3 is CASTPGQGNTGQLYF. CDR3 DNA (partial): TGTGCCAGCACCCCGGGACAGGGAAACACCGGGCAGCTCTAC. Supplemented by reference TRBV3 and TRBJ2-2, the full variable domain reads GPKVLQIPSHQIIDMGQMVTLNCDPVSNHLYFYWYKQILGQQMEFLVNFYNGKVMEKSKLFKDQFSVERPDGSYFTLKIQPTALEDSAVYFCASTPGQGNTGQLYFGEGSKLTVL.

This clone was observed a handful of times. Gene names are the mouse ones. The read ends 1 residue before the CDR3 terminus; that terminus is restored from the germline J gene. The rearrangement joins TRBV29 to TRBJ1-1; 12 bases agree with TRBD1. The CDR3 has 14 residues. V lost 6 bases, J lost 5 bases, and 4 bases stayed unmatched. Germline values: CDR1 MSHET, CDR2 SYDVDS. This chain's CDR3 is CASRMGQGATEVFF. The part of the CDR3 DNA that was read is TGTGCTAGCAGGATGGGACAGGGGGCAACAGAAGTCTTC.

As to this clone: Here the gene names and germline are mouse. This chain's CDR3 is CASSLDGGEGTEVFF. CDR3 DNA, as far as it was read: TGTGCAAGCAGCTTAGATGGGGGGGAGGGCACAGAAGTCTTC. The chain recombines TRBV16 with TRBJ1-1, with a tentative D call TRBD1 (5 bases). The CDR3 extends 1 residue past the end of the read, so its final part is completed from the germline J gene. Germline V lookup: CDR1 SGHSA, CDR2 FRNQAP. The ends were cut back, 0 bases at V and 4 bases at J, with 12 bases in the middle. The CDR3 is made up of 15 amino acids. The full variable domain, completed using reference TRBV16 and TRBJ1-1, is NAGVIQTPRHKVTGKGQEATLWCEPISGHSAVFWYRQTIVQGLEFLTYFRNQAPIDDSGMPKERFSAQMPNQSHSTLKIQSTQPQDSAVYLCASSLDGGEGTEVFFGKGTRLTVV.

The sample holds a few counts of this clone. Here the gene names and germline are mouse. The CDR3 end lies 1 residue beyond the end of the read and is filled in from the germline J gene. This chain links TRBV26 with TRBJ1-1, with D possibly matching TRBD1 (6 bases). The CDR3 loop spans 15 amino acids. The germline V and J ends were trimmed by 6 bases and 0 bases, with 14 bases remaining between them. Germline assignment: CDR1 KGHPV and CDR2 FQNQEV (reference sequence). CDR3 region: CASSPLGQTNTEVFF. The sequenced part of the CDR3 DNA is TGTGCCAGCAGCCCTCTGGGACAAACAAACACAGAAGTCTTC.

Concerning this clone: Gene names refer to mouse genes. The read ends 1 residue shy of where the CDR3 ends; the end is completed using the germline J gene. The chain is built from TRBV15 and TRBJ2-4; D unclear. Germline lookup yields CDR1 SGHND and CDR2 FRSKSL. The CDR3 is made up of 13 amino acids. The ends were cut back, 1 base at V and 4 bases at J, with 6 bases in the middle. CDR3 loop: CASSLEQKNTLYF. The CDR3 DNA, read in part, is TGTGCCAGCAGTTTAGAGCAAAAAAACACCTTGTAC. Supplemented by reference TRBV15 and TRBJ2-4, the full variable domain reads DAGVTQTPRHEVAEKGQTIILKCEPVSGHNDLFWYRQTKIQGLELLSYFRSKSLMEDGGAFKDRFKAEMLNSSFSTLKIQPTEPKDSAVYLCASSLEQKNTLYFGAGTRLSVL.

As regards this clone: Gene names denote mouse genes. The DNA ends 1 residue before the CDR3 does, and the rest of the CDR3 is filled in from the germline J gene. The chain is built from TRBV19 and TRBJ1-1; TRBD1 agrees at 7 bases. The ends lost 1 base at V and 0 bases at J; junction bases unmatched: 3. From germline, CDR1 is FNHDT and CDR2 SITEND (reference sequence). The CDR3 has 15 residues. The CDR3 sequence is CASSIRQGPNTEVFF. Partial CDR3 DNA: TGTGCCAGCAGTATAAGACAGGGTCCAAACACAGAAGTCTTC.

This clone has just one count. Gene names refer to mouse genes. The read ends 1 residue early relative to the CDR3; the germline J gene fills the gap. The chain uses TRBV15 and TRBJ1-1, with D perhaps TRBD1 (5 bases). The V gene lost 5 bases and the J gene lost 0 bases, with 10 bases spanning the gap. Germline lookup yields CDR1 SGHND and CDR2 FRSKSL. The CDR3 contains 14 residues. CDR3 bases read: TGTGCCAGCAGTGGACATTTTGCAAACACAGAAGTCTTC. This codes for CASSGHFANTEVF. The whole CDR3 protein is CASSGHFANTEVFF. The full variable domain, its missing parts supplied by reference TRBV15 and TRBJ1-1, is DAGVTQTPRHEVAEKGQTIILKCEPVSGHNDLFWYRQTKIQGLELLSYFRSKSLMEDGGAFKDRFKAEMLNSSFSTLKIQPTEPKDSAVYLCASSGHFANTEVFFGKGTRLTVV.

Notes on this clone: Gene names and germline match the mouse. The covered CDR3 bases are TGTGCCAGCAGTCTGTATCAGGGAGGGACAGAAGTCTTC. The encoded protein is CASSLYQGGTEVF. The full CDR3 reads CASSLYQGGTEVFF. V gene TRBV26 combines with J gene TRBJ1-1; D is possibly TRBD1 (5 bases). The read ends 1 residue early relative to the CDR3; the germline J gene fills the gap. Trimming removed 1 base from V and 5 bases from J, with 11 bases in between. The germline V gene has CDR1 KGHPV and CDR2 FQNQEV (reference sequence). The length of the CDR3 is 14 residues. Full variable domain (missing parts from reference TRBV26 and TRBJ1-1): NSKVIQTPRYLVKGQGQKAKMRCIPEKGHPVVFWYQQNKNNEFKFLINFQNQEVLQQIDMTEKRFSAECPSNSPCSLEIQSSEAGDSALYLCASSLYQGGTEVFFGKGTRLTVV.

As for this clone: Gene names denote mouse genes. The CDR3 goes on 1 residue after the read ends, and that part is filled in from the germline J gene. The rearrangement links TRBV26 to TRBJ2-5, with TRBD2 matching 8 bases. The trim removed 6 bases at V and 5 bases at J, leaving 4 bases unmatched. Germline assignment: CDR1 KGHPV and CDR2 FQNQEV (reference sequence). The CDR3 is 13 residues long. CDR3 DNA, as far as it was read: TGTGCCAGCAGGCGGGGGGGCGGAGACACCCAGTAC. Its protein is CASRRGGGDTQY. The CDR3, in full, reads CASRRGGGDTQYF. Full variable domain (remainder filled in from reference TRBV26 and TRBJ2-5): NSKVIQTPRYLVKGQGQKAKMRCIPEKGHPVVFWYQQNKNNEFKFLINFQNQEVLQQIDMTEKRFSAECPSNSPCSLEIQSSEAGDSALYLCASRRGGGDTQYFGPGTRLLVL.

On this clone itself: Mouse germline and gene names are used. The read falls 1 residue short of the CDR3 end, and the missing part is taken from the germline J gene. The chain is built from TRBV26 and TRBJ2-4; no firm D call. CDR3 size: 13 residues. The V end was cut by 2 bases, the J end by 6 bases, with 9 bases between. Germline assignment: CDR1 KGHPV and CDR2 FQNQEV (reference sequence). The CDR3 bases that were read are TGTGCCAGCAGTCTGAGGGATCGTAACACCTTGTAC. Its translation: CASSLRDRNTLY. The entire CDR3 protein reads CASSLRDRNTLYF.

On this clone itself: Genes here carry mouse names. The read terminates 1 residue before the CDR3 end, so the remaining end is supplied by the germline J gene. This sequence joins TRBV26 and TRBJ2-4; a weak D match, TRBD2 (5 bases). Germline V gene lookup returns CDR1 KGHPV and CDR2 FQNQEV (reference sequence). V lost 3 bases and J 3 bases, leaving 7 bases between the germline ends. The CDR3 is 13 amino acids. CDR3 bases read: TGTGCCAGCAGTCTTGGGGAGCAAAACACCTTGTAC. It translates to CASSLGEQNTLY. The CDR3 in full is CASSLGEQNTLYF.

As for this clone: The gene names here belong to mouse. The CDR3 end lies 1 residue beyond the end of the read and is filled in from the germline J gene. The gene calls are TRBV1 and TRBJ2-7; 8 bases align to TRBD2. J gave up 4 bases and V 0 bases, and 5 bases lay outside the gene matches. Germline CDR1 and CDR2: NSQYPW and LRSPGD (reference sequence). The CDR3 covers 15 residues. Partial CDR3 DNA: TGCACCTGCAGTGCAGATCGGACTGGGAGTTATGAACAGTAC. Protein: CTCSADRTGSYEQY. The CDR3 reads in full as CTCSADRTGSYEQYF.

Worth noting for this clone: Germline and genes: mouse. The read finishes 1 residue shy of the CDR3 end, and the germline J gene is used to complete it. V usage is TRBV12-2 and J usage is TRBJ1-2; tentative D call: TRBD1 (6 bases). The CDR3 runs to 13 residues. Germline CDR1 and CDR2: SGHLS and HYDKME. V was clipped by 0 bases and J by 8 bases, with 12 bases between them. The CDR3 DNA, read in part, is TGTGCCAGCTCTCTCCTACGACAGGCGGACTACACC. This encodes CASSLLRQADYT. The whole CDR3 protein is CASSLLRQADYTF.

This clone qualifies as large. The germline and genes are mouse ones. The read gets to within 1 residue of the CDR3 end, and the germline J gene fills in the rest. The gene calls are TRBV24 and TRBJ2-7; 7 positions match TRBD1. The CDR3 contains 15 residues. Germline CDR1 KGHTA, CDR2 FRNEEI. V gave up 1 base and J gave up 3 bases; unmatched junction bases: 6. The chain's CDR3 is CASSLSGTDHYEQYF. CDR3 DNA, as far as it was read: TGTGCCAGCAGTCTGTCCGGGACAGACCACTATGAACAGTAC.

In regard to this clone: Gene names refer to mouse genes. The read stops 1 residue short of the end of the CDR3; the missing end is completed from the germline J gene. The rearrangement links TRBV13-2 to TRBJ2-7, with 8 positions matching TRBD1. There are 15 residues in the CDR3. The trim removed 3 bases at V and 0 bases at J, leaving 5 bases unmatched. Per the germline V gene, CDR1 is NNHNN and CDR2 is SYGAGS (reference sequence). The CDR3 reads CASGADRGSSYEQYF. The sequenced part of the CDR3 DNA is TGTGCCAGCGGTGCCGACAGGGGAAGCTCCTATGAACAGTAC.

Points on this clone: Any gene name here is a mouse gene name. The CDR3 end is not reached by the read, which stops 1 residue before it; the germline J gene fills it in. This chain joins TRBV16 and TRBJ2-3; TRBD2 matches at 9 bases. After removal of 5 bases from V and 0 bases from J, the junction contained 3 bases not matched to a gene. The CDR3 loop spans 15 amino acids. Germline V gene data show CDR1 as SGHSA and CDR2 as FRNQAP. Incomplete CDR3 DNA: TGTGCAAGCAGCCGACTGGGGGCTAGTGCAGAAACGCTGTAT. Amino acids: CASSRLGASAETLY. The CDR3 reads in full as CASSRLGASAETLYF.

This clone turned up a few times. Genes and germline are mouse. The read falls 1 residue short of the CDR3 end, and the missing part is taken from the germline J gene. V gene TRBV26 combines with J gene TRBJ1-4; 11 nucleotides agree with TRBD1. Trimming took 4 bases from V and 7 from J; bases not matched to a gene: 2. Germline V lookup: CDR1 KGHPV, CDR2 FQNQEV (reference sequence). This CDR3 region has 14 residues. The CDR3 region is CASSPGQGGERLFF. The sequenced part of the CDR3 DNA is TGTGCCAGCAGTCCGGGACAGGGGGGCGAAAGATTATTT.

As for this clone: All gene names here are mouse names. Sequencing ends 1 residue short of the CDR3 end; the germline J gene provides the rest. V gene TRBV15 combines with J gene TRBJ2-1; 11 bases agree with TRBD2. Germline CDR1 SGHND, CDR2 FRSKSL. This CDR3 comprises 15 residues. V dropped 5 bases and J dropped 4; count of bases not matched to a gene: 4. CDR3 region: CASSPTGGAYAEQFF. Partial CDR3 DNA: TGTGCCAGCAGTCCAACTGGGGGGGCTTATGCTGAGCAGTTC.

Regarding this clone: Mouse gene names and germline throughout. The sequenced CDR3 bases are TGTGCCAGCAGTCTCGGGACAGGTTTTAGCTCCTATGAACAGTAC. Protein product: CASSLGTGFSSYEQY. The full CDR3 is CASSLGTGFSSYEQYF. V usage is TRBV24 and J usage is TRBJ2-7; TRBD1 aligns across 8 bases. The sequence runs out 1 residue before the end of the CDR3; the remainder is reconstructed from the germline J gene. The length of the CDR3 is 16 residues. J was trimmed by 0 bases and V by 3 bases; bases with no gene match: 7. Germline V gene lookup returns CDR1 KGHTA and CDR2 FRNEEI.

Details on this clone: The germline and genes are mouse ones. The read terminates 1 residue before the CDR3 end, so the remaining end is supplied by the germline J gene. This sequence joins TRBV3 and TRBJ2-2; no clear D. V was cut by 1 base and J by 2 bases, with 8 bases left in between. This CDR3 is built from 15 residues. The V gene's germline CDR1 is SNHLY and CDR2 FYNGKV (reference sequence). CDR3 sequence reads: CASSLERVNTGQLYF. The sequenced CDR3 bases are TGTGCCAGCAGCTTAGAACGGGTTAACACCGGGCAGCTCTAC.

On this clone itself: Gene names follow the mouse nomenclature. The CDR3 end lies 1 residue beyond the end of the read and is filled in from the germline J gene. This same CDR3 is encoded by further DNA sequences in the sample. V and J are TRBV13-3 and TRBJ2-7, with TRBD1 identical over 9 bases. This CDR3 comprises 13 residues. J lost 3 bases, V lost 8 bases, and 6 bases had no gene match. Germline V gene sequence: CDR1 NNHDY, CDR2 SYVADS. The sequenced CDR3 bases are TGTGCCAGTTCCCGGGACAGGGTCTATGAACAGTAC. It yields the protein CASSRDRVYEQY. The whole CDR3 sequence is CASSRDRVYEQYF.

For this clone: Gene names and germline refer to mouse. The CDR3 bases that were read are TGTGCCAGCTCTGGAGGCACCCAGTAC. Translating it yields CASSGGTQY. The complete CDR3 protein is CASSGGTQYF. The chain links TRBV12-2 to TRBJ2-5, with D hard to call. Coverage ceases 1 residue before the CDR3 finishes, and the germline J gene fills in the end. Trimming cost V 3 bases and J 8 bases, with 5 bases left between them. Germline CDR1 SGHLS, CDR2 HYDKME. CDR3 length: 10 residues. The variable domain in full, completed from reference TRBV12-2 and TRBJ2-5, reads NSGVVQSPRYIIKGKGERSILKCIPISGHLSVAWYQQTQGQELKFFIQHYDKMERDKGNLPSRFSVQQFDDYHSEMNMSALELEDSAVYFCASSGGTQYFGPGTRLLVL.